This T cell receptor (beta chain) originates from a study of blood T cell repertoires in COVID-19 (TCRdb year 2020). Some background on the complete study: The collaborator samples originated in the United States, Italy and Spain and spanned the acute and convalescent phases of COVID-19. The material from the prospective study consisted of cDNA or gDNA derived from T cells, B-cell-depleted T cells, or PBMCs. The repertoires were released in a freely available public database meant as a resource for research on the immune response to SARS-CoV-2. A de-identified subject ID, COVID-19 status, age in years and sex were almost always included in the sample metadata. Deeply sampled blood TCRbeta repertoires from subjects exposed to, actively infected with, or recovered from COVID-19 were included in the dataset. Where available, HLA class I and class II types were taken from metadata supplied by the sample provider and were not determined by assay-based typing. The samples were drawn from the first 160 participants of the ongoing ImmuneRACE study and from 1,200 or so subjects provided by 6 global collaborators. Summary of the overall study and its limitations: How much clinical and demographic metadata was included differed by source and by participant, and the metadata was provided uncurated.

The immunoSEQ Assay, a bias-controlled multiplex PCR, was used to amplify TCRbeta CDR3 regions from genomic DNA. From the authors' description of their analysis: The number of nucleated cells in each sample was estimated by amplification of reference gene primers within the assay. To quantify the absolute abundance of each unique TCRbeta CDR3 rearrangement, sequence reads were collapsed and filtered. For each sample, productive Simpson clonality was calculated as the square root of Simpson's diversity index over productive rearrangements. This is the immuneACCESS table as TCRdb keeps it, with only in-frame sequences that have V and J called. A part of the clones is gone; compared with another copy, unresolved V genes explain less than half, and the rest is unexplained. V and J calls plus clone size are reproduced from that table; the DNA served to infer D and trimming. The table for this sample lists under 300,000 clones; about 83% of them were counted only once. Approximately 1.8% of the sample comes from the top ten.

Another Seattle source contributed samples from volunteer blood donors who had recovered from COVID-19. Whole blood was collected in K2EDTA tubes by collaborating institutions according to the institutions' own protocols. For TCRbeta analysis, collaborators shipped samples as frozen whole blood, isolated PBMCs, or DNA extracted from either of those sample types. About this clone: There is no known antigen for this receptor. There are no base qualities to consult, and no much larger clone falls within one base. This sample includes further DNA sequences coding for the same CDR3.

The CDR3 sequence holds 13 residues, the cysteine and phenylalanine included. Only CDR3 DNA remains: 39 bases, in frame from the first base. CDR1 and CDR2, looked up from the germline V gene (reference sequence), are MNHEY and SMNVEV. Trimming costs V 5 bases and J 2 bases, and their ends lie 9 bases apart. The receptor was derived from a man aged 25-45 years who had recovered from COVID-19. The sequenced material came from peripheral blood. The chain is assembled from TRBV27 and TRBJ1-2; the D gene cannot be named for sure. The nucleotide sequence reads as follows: TGTGCCAGCAGTCTAACGGGGAACTATGGCTACACCTTC. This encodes CASSLTGNYGYTF.